Ten or more counts support the clone carrying this T cell receptor beta chain. Its specificity is not known. The V gene's germline CDR1 is MNHEY and CDR2 SVGEGT. The CDR3 is 14 amino acids. V lost 0 bases and J 4 bases, leaving 8 bases between the germline ends. This specimen comes from a study of CD8 T cells in ankylosing spondylitis. Study-wide findings and caveats: A TCR beta motif made of about 8 highly homologous variants seemed typical of ankylosing spondylitis blood. Peripheral blood held disease-linked clones only at relatively low frequency, and these were CD8+. Significant enrichment of disease-linked clones was reportedly seen in matched ankylosing spondylitis synovial fluid. Existing reports had already noted some motif variants in reactive arthritis synovial fluid and blood.

It was by quantitative 5'-RACE with molecular barcodes that TCR beta libraries were made. TCRdb processed the 5' RACE reads anew with MiXCR; each CDR3 protein has one entry. This table holds more than 650,000 distinct CDR3 sequences, 10% to 15% found once. Material: blood, either unsorted or a sorted T cell fraction (not recorded which). The rearrangement links TRBV6-2 or TRBV6-3 to TRBJ2-3; D call uncertain. This sequence originates from a male donor with ankylosing spondylitis. The DNA for the CDR3 is TGTGCCAGCAGTTACTCGACCAGAGCAGATACGCAGTATTTT. This codes for CASSYSTRADTQYF.